This T cell receptor beta chain was captured by sequencing in a study of OX40 agonist ivuxolimab in advanced cancers. As for the study in general: Treatment of patients was with ivuxolimab, an agonistic anti-OX40 (CD134) antibody.

Samples of blood were obtained at baseline, on cycle 4 day 1, and on cycle 7 day 1. Of note for this clone: Its antigen is currently unknown.

Using immunoSEQ multiplex PCR, the repertoire was profiled, and TCRdb retains in-frame clones only, with some absent. The sample records approximately 92,000 clones, roughly 80% being singletons. CDR3 size: 16 residues. The germline V gene has CDR1 SGDLS and CDR2 YYNGEE. Unmatched junction bases numbered 7, after V lost 4 bases and J lost 3 bases. Overall study results and limits: Expanded clones were, on average, more numerous in CD8+ T cells than in CD4+.

V usage is TRBV9 and J usage is TRBJ1-1; 12 bases match TRBD1. The source was CD4+ or CD8+ T cells sorted from blood, collected in a trial of the OX40 agonist ivuxolimab. The sequence was obtained from an adult with an advanced solid tumor such as melanoma, head and neck, liver or kidney cancer. Written as DNA, the CDR3 is TGTGCCAGCAGCCTCACCGGGACAGGGGGCTACACTGAAGCTTTCTTT. Amino acids: CASSLTGTGGYTEAFF. The variable domain in full, with the rest retrieved from reference TRBV9 and TRBJ1-1, is DSGVTQTPKHLITATGQRVTLRCSPRSGDLSVYWYQQSLDQGLQFLIQYYNGEERAKGNILERFSAQQFPDLHSELNLSSLELGDSALYFCASSLTGTGGYTEAFFGQGTRLTVV.